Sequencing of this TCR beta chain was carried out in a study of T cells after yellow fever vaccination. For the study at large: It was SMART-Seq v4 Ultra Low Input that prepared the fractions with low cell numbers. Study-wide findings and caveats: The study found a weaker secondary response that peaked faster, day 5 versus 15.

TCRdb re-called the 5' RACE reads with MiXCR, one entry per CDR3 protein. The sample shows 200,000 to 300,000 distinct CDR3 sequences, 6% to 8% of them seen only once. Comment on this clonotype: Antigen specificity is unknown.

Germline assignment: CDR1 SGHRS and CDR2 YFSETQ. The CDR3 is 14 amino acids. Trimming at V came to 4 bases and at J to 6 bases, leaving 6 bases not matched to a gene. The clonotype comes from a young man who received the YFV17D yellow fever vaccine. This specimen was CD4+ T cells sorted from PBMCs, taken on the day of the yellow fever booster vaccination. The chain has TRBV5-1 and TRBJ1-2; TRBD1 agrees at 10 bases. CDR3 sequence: CASSPSGQGDGYTF. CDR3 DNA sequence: TGCGCCAGCAGCCCGTCAGGACAGGGGGATGGCTACACCTTC.